This T cell receptor (beta chain) derives from a study of tissue T cells after allogeneic stem cell transplantation (dated by TCRdb to between 2021 and 2023). With regard to the full study: Over a roughly 3-year period, about 7 adult allo-HCT recipients with steroid-refractory GVHD were prospectively enrolled in a research-autopsy study. Every GVHD patient got a graft from a donor, with a handful of grafts unmodified and three CD34-selected to deplete T cells. Every GVHD patient had gastrointestinal GVHD and was given several lines of GVHD-directed therapy, and a few of the GVHD patients also had skin involvement. For viably preserved blood and marrow, CD3+ T cells were flow-sorted when cell numbers permitted, and smaller samples went directly to DNA extraction. The study profiled TCR beta repertoires across many tissues from research autopsies of patients with and without GVHD, plus mouse models of GVHD. The human arm was conducted as a prospective observational study, and neither blinding nor randomization was performed.

CDR1 and CDR2 were assigned from the germline V gene as SGHNT and YENEEA. V was cut back by 5 bases and J by 7 bases, leaving a gap of 9 bases between them. The CDR3 numbers 13 residues from cysteine through phenylalanine. Just the 39-base CDR3 DNA is kept, in frame starting at base 1. General conclusions and limits of the study: A small and clinically heterogeneous patient cohort was studied, and sampling depth was acknowledged as a limitation. Which tissue TCRs were alloreactive or antigen-specific was not determined in the study, and some clones might have been persisting host cells. In both patients and mice, only a limited portion of the TCR repertoire detected in tissues was captured by blood and spleen T cells. Within patients, how anatomically similar tissues were was a major factor shaping TCR repertoire composition, regardless of disease or transplant status. Not many T cell clones showed up in more than one patient, yet clustering based on motifs uncovered repertoire signatures that were shared across patients in a tissue-specific way.

On this clone itself: What antigen it recognizes has not been identified. Nothing much larger sits one base from this clone, and base qualities are not available.

The method behind the library was the immunoSEQ multiplex PCR assay. Adaptive Biotechnologies performed the TCRbeta CDR3 sequencing at survey depth and reported CDR3 sequences, V/J genes, productive frequency and template counts. Amplification of TCR beta CDR3 regions started from genomic DNA instead of RNA. On the study's bioinformatics: Jensen-Shannon divergence was used to quantify pairwise repertoire overlap between tissues, with a value of 1 meaning complete divergence and a value of 0 meaning identical repertoires. Tissues were clustered by single-linkage agglomerative hierarchical clustering of pairwise JSD values, and the clustering results were displayed as dendrograms. GLIPH2 was applied to all patient samples using simulation_depth 1000, kmer_min_depth 3, and cdr3_length_cutoff 8, and only groups with more than two unique CDR3s were retained. A standardized tissue-overlap score extrapolated Jaccard GLIPH-group overlap across patients to a standard repertoire size of 1000 clones. Linear mixed-effect models, with tissue as a fixed effect and individual as a random effect, were used to test how diversity related to clinical or experimental variables. Entries here come from immuneACCESS through TCRdb and include only in-frame sequences with V and J called. Some clones fail to appear in such tables; in the studies checked, an unresolved V gene covers under half of the shortfall, and the cause of the remainder is unknown. The DNA gave D and trimming, while V, J and clone size come from that table. This sample comprises 26,000 or so clones, about 90% of them detected only once. 1.5% to 2.5% of the sample goes to the ten largest clones.

Explained via the paper, the time point label denotes: recipient (host-origin) PBMCs collected before allo-HCT. This TCR came from a male donor aged 60 or over who later had graft-versus-host disease after an allogeneic stem cell transplant. The starting material was blood, obtained before transplantation. The receptor chain draws on TRBV11-3 and TRBJ1-6; the D gene cannot be named for sure. The CDR3 is CASSPHPNSPLHF. The nucleotide sequence is TGTGCCAGCAGCCCACATCCAAATTCACCCCTCCACTTT.